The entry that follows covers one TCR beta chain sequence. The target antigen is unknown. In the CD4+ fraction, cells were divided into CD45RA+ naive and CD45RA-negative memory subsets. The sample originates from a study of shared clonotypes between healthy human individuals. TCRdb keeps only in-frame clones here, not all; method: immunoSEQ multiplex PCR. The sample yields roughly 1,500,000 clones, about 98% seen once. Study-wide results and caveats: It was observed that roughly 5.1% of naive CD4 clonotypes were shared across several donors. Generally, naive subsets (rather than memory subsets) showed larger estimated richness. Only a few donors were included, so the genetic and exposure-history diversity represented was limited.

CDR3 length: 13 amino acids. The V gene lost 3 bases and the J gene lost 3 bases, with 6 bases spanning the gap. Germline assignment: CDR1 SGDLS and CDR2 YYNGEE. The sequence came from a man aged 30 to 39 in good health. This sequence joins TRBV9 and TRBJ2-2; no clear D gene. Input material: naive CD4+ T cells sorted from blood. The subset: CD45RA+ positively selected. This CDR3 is CASSASHTGELFF. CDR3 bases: TGTGCCAGCAGCGCTAGTCACACCGGGGAGCTGTTTTTT.